The 26 T cell receptor beta chains below all came from one sample that was sequenced in a study of T cell responses to AZD1222 COVID-19 vaccine. Profiled with immunoSEQ multiplex PCR; TCRdb holds only in-frame clones, not every one. The table lists approximately 150,000 clones, 75% to 95% of them singletons, with 7.5% to 8% in the top ten. Sample: peripheral blood, taken 28 days after the second dose of the MenACWY control vaccine. These TCRs come from an adult who received the MenACWY meningococcal vaccine as a control.

The CDR3 coding sequence is TGTGCCAGTGCCGACAGGAACACTGAAGCTTTCTTT. It specifies CASADRNTEAFF. The rearrangement links TRBV19 to TRBJ1-1, with D possibly TRBD1 on 5 matching bases. The CDR3 contains 12 residues. Germline V lookup: CDR1 LNHDA, CDR2 SQIVND (reference sequence). With 8 bases removed from V and 1 base from J, the gap between germline ends came to 8 bases.

This chain uses TRBV10-3 with TRBJ1-1; D perhaps matches TRBD1 (5 bases). Trimming removed 4 bases from V and 2 bases from J, with 8 bases in between. In germline, CDR1 is ENHRY, CDR2 SYGVKD. This CDR3 contains 13 residues. The CDR3 nucleotides are TGTGCCATCAGTGGGGACCCAAACACTGAAGCTTTCTTT. Its translation: CAISGDPNTEAFF.

The V gene is TRBV2, the J gene TRBJ2-7; no clear D. Germline V gene lookup returns CDR1 SNHLY and CDR2 FYNNEI. V lost 6 bases, J lost 2 bases, and 8 bases lay in between. The CDR3 runs 12 residues. This chain's CDR3 is CASRVATYEQYF. The CDR3 DNA follows: TGTGCCAGCAGGGTGGCCACCTACGAGCAGTACTTC.

This sequence joins TRBV19 and TRBJ2-1; 16 nucleotides match TRBD2. The CDR3 totals 23 residues. Germline values: CDR1 LNHDA, CDR2 SQIVND (reference sequence). Trimming took 1 base from V and 1 from J; bases not matched to a gene: 16. CDR3 sequence (DNA): TGTGCCAGTAGTATAGCCCGGGGACTAGCGGGGGGGTCAAAAATCTGGTCCTACAATGAGCAGTTCTTC. It is translated as CASSIARGLAGGSKIWSYNEQFF.

V and J are TRBV6-2 or TRBV6-3 and TRBJ2-7; possible D gene TRBD1, 6 bases. V was clipped by 1 base and J by 1 base, with 11 bases between them. Per the germline V gene, CDR1 is MNHEY and CDR2 is SVGEGT. There are 15 residues in the CDR3. The CDR3 protein is CASSYWRQDSYEQYF. DNA of the CDR3: TGTGCCAGCAGTTACTGGAGACAGGATTCCTACGAGCAGTACTTC.

The genes are TRBV5-1 and TRBJ2-7; 10 nucleotides align to TRBD1. Trimming at V came to 5 bases and at J to 2 bases, leaving 4 bases not matched to a gene. In germline, CDR1 is SGHRS, CDR2 YFSETQ. CDR3 length: 14 amino acids. CDR3 in amino acids: CASRPGTGAYEQYF. In DNA form, the CDR3 reads TGCGCCAGCAGGCCCGGGACAGGGGCCTACGAGCAGTACTTC.

The chain couples TRBV29-1 to TRBJ2-5, with D possibly being TRBD2 (7 bases). CDR1 and CDR2 from the germline V gene are SQVTM and ANQGSEA. The length of the CDR3 is 14 residues. Trimming stripped 7 bases from V and 6 bases from J, with 21 bases between. CDR3: CSAGGLADNKTQYF. In DNA, the CDR3 is TGCAGCGCTGGGGGCCTAGCGGACAACAAGACCCAGTACTTC.

This chain uses TRBV28 with TRBJ1-5, with D possibly matching TRBD1 (6 bases). V gave up 6 bases and J gave up 1 base, with 10 bases separating them. The CDR3 is made up of 14 amino acids. The germline gives CDR1 MDHEN, CDR2 SYDVKM. The CDR3 DNA reads TGTGCCAGCAGACCTGGGACAAGCAATCAGCCCCAGCATTTT. The encoded protein is CASRPGTSNQPQHF.

The gene calls are TRBV24-1 and TRBJ1-6; D gene uncertain. V lost 7 bases and J lost 8, with 5 bases in between. CDR1 is KGHDR, CDR2 SFDVKD, per germline. CDR3 length: 11 amino acids. This CDR3 reads CATRADSPLHF. The CDR3 DNA reads as TGTGCCACCAGGGCAGATTCACCCCTCCACTTT.

This clone was observed once. The chain recombines TRBV19 with TRBJ1-2, with D uncertain. CDR3 length equals 14 residues. V dropped 10 bases and J dropped 3 bases, with 18 bases sitting between them. From germline, CDR1 is LNHDA and CDR2 SQIVND (reference sequence). The chain's CDR3 is CATTPLGMDYGYTF. Written as DNA, the CDR3 is TGTGCCACCACACCGTTGGGGATGGACTATGGCTACACCTTC.

The chain recombines TRBV7-9 with TRBJ1-2, with no clear D. Germline V gene data show CDR1 as SEHNR and CDR2 as FQNEAQ (reference sequence). V was trimmed by 2 bases and J by 10 bases, leaving 14 bases between them. The CDR3 length is 13 residues. CDR3 residues: CASSLSQTSPYTF. The CDR3 DNA reads as TGTGCCAGCAGCTTATCCCAAACATCGCCCTACACCTTC. Using reference TRBV7-9 and TRBJ1-2 for the parts outside the CDR3, the full variable domain is DTGVSQNPRHKITKRGQNVTFRCDPISEHNRLYWYRQTLGQGPEFLTYFQNEAQLEKSRLLSDRFSAERPKGSFSTLEIQRTEQGDSAMYLCASSLSQTSPYTFGSGTRLTVV.

The rearrangement uses TRBV7-3 and TRBJ1-2; TRBD1 might be the D (5 bases). The CDR3 has 16 residues. Germline V gene data show CDR1 as SGHTA and CDR2 as FQGTGA. Deletions cut 5 bases from V and 6 bases from J, with 22 bases between. CDR3 region: CASSPVPGGLGDGYTF. CDR3 nucleotide sequence: TGTGCCAGCAGCCCCGTTCCGGGGGGATTGGGAGATGGCTACACCTTC.

The chain couples TRBV18 to TRBJ1-1; 7 positions match TRBD1. The CDR3 covers 15 residues. The junction had 6 bases not matched to a gene; V was cut back by 2 bases and J by 3 bases. Germline CDR1 reads KGHSH; CDR2 reads LQKENI. For the CDR3, the DNA is TGTGCCAGCTCACCATCCGGGACAGTCCACACTGAAGCTTTCTTT. Translating gives CASSPSGTVHTEAFF.

The J gene is TRBJ1-1, the V gene TRBV5-1; D is unclear. V lost 0 bases and J lost 1, with 13 bases in between. Germline values: CDR1 SGHRS, CDR2 YFSETQ. This CDR3 has 16 amino acids. This chain's CDR3 is CASSLAVAESNTEAFF. The CDR3 DNA sequence: TGCGCCAGCAGCTTGGCCGTTGCCGAATCGAACACTGAAGCTTTCTTT.

The chain joins TRBV28 to TRBJ1-1; D remains unclear. Germline CDR1 reads MDHEN; CDR2 reads SYDVKM. Trimming stripped 6 bases from V and 0 bases from J, with 14 bases between. CDR3 length: 15 residues. CDR3 bases: TGTGCCAGCAGACCGGTCACCCCGATGAACACTGAAGCTTTCTTT. Translation: CASRPVTPMNTEAFF.

The genes are TRBV6-5 and TRBJ2-7; 12 bases match TRBD1. The junction had 7 bases not matched to a gene; V was cut back by 6 bases and J by 4 bases. Germline V gene data show CDR1 as MNHEY and CDR2 as SVGAGI. CDR3 length: 15 amino acids. The CDR3 reads CASSRKGQGAYEQYF. The CDR3 nucleotides are TGTGCCAGCAGCAGAAAGGGACAGGGGGCTTACGAGCAGTACTTC.

V usage is TRBV7-2 and J usage is TRBJ2-7; TRBD1 matches at 9 bases. V lost 5 bases and J lost 4; bases outside the gene matches: 6. There are 14 residues in the CDR3. Germline assignment: CDR1 SGHTA and CDR2 FQGNSA. CDR3 protein: CASSVDRGEYEQYF. CDR3 in DNA: TGTGCCAGCAGCGTCGACAGGGGGGAATACGAGCAGTACTTC.

Notes on this clone: Other DNA sequences in this sample translate to the same CDR3. The CDR3 sequence is CASSSGGSNYGYTF. The CDR3 bases are TGTGCCAGCAGCTCCGGGGGCAGCAACTATGGCTACACCTTC. The chain employs TRBV7-8 and TRBJ1-2; D might be TRBD1 (6 bases). Germline V gives CDR1 SGHVS, CDR2 FQNEAQ. With 4 bases removed from V and 2 bases from J, the gap between germline ends came to 11 bases. The CDR3 spans 14 residues.

The rearrangement links TRBV19 to TRBJ2-1; D call uncertain. Germline V gives CDR1 LNHDA, CDR2 SQIVND (reference sequence). This CDR3 has 13 residues. V was trimmed by 3 bases and J by 7 bases, leaving 10 bases between them. The CDR3 DNA reads TGTGCCAGTAGTATTAAGCTTTTTAATGAGCAGTTCTTC. The encoded protein is CASSIKLFNEQFF. Full variable domain (outside the CDR3, taken from reference TRBV19 and TRBJ2-1): DGGITQSPKYLFRKEGQNVTLSCEQNLNHDAMYWYRQDPGQGLRLIYYSQIVNDFQKGDIAEGYSVSREKKESFPLTVTSAQKNPTAFYLCASSIKLFNEQFFGPGTRLTVL.

There are a few counts of this clone. The chain couples TRBV7-9 to TRBJ1-2, with TRBD1 as a possible D gene (6 bases). Trimming shortened V by 6 bases and J by 3 bases, and 14 bases separated the two germline ends. CDR1 and CDR2 (germline): SEHNR, FQNEAQ (reference sequence). This CDR3 has 14 amino acids. In nucleotides, the CDR3 is TGTGCCAGCAGTGAGGGGGGAGGAGACTATGGCTACACCTTC. It yields the protein CASSEGGGDYGYTF.

This clone was observed a handful of times. The rearrangement joins TRBV2 to TRBJ1-5; D is perhaps TRBD1 (5 bases). V lost 7 bases to trimming and J lost 4 bases, with 17 bases between them. The CDR3 is made up of 15 amino acids. The germline gives CDR1 SNHLY, CDR2 FYNNEI. CDR3 region: CASNLGPSRNQPQHF. CDR3 sequence (DNA): TGTGCCAGCAACTTGGGACCGAGTCGAAATCAGCCCCAGCATTTT. Together with reference TRBV2 and TRBJ1-5, the CDR3 gives the full variable domain: EPEVTQTPSHQVTQMGQEVILRCVPISNHLYFYWYRQILGQKVEFLVSFYNNEISEKSEIFDDQFSVERPDGSNFTLKIRSTKLEDSAMYFCASNLGPSRNQPQHFGDGTRLSIL.

V is TRBV3-1 (or the pseudogene TRBV3-2) and J is TRBJ1-6; D gene unclear. The ends were cut back, 7 bases at V and 5 bases at J, with 6 bases in the middle. The CDR3 has 12 residues. From germline, CDR1 is LGHDT and CDR2 YNNKEL (reference sequence). The DNA of the CDR3 is TGTGCCAGCACAGTGGATAATTCACCCCTCCACTTT. As protein: CASTVDNSPLHF.

This clone occurred once. This rearrangement joins TRBV9 to TRBJ2-3; 7 bases map to TRBD1. Germline V gene data show CDR1 as SGDLS and CDR2 as YYNGEE. With 3 bases clipped from V and 0 bases from J, the junction kept 4 bases outside the gene matches. CDR3 length: 15 residues. CDR3 residues: CASSEGAPSTDTQYF. CDR3 bases: TGTGCCAGCAGCGAGGGGGCACCTAGCACAGATACGCAGTATTTT.

The gene calls are TRBV5-4 and TRBJ2-7, with 9 nucleotides matching TRBD1. V shed 4 bases and J 5 bases; nucleotides not matched to a gene: 10. The CDR3 is made up of 15 amino acids. Germline CDR1 SGHNT, CDR2 YYREEE (reference sequence). This CDR3 is CASSPPGQGVHEQYF. The CDR3 nucleotides read TGTGCCAGCAGCCCACCGGGACAGGGTGTCCACGAGCAGTACTTC.

The chain is built from TRBV19 and TRBJ1-1; D call uncertain. Per germline, CDR1 LNHDA and CDR2 SQIVND (reference sequence). This CDR3 region has 14 residues. V was clipped by 2 bases and J by 0 bases, with 7 bases between them. In nucleotides, the CDR3 is TGTGCCAGTAGTATATGGTTCTTGAACACTGAAGCTTTCTTT. Its translation is CASSIWFLNTEAFF.

This chain uses TRBV6-5 with TRBJ1-2, with a tentative D call TRBD1 (6 bases). There are 15 residues in the CDR3. V was clipped by 7 bases and J by 0 bases, with 15 bases between them. Germline V lookup: CDR1 MNHEY, CDR2 SVGAGI. The CDR3 is CASTTTGIANYGYTF. The CDR3 DNA is TGTGCCAGCACCACCACAGGGATAGCTAACTATGGCTACACCTTC.